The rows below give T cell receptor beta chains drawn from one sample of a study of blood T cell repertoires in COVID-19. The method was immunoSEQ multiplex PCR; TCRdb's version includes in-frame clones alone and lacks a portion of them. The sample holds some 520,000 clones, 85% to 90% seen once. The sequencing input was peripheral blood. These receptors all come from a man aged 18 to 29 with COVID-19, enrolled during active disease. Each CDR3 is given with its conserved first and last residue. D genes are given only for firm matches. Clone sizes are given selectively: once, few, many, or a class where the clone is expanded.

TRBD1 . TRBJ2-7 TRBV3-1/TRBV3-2 CASSHLPGQGANLYF TGTGCCAGCAGCCACCTCCCGGGACAGGGGGCCAACTTGTACTTC
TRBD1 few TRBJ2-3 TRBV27 CASSFLGQGTDTQYF TGTGCCAGCAGTTTCTTGGGACAGGGGACAGATACGCAGTATTTT
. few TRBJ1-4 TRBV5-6 CASSLWGWDEKLFF TGTGCCAGCAGCTTGTGGGGCTGGGATGAAAAACTGTTTTTT
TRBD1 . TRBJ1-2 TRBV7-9 CASSQDRGRGYTF TGTGCCAGCAGCCAGGACAGGGGGCGAGGCTACACCTTC
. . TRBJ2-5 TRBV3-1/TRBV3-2 CASSQEKADQETQYF TGTGCCAGCAGCCAAGAAAAAGCGGACCAAGAGACCCAGTACTTC
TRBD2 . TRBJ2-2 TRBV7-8 CASSLSAGGTGELFF TGTGCCAGCAGCTTATCGGCGGGGGGGACCGGGGAGCTGTTTTTT
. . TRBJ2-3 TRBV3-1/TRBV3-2 CASSSRGKSTDTQYF TGTGCCAGCAGCTCTCGGGGGAAAAGCACAGATACGCAGTATTTT
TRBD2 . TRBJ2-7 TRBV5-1 CASSLGLAVSYEQYF TGCGCCAGCAGCTTGGGACTAGCGGTCTCCTACGAGCAGTACTTC
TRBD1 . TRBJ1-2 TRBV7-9 CASSPDMVTGWAYGYTF TGTGCCAGCAGCCCAGATATGGTGACAGGGTGGGCCTATGGCTACACCTTC
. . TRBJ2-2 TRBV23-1 CASSPRVIANTGELFF TGCGCCAGCAGTCCGAGAGTGATCGCGAACACCGGGGAGCTGTTTTTT
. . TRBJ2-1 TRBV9 CASSPQTGGEQFF TGTGCCAGCAGCCCCCAGACAGGCGGTGAGCAGTTCTTC
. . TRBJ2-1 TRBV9 CASSVAARTSSYNEQFF TGTGCCAGCAGCGTAGCCGCCAGGACTTCCTCCTACAATGAGCAGTTCTTC
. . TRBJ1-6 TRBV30 CAWKDTSYSPLHF TGTGCCTGGAAAGACACTTCTTATTCACCCCTCCACTTT
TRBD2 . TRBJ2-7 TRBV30 CARSWGGEQYF TGTGCCCGGAGCTGGGGGGGCGAGCAGTACTTC
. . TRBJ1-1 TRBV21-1 CASSKASNRGLNTEAFF TGTGCCAGCAGCAAAGCAAGCAACAGGGGGTTGAACACTGAAGCTTTCTTT
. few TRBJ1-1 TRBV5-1 CASSSEGTPNTEAFF TGCGCCAGCAGCTCCGAGGGGACACCTAACACTGAAGCTTTCTTT
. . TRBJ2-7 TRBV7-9 CASSLEDNSYEQYF TGTGCCAGCAGCTTAGAGGACAACAGCTACGAGCAGTACTTC
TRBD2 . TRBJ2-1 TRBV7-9 CASSTSGTYNEQFF TGTGCCAGCAGCACTAGCGGGACGTACAATGAGCAGTTCTTC
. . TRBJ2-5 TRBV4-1 CASSQVLSQETQYF TGCGCCAGCAGCCAAGTATTGAGCCAAGAGACCCAGTACTTC
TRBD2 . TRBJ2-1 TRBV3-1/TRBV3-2 CASSLSGTIPNEQFF TGTGCCAGCAGCCTCTCCGGGACTATCCCTAATGAGCAGTTCTTC
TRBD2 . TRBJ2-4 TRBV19 CASSIDLAVAKNIQYF TGTGCCAGTAGTATAGACCTAGCGGTAGCCAAAAACATTCAGTACTTC
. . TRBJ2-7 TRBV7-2 CASSLSDSPSSYEQYF TGTGCCAGCAGCTTATCGGACAGCCCTAGCTCCTACGAGCAGTACTTC
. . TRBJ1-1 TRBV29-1 CSVAGIMNTEAFF TGCAGCGTCGCAGGGATCATGAACACTGAAGCTTTCTTT
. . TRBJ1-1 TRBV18 CASSPPQQLEAFF TGTGCCAGCTCACCACCCCAACAGCTTGAAGCTTTCTTT
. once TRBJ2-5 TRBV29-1 CSVRVQETQYF TGCAGCGTTCGGGTTCAAGAGACCCAGTACTTC
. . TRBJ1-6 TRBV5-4 CASRQDSYNSPLHF TGTGCCAGCAGGCAGGACTCCTATAATTCACCCCTCCACTTT
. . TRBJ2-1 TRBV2 CASSRAYNEQFF TGTGCCAGCAGCAGGGCCTACAATGAGCAGTTCTTC
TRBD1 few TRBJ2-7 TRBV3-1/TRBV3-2 CASSRGTGGPYEQYF TGTGCCAGCAGCCGAGGGACAGGGGGGCCCTACGAGCAGTACTTC
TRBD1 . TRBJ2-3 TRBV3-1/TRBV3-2 CASSQVFGQGSTDTQYF TGTGCCAGCAGCCAAGTTTTTGGACAGGGGAGCACAGATACGCAGTATTTT
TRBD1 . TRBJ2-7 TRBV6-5 CASSYPGDSGSYEQYF TGTGCCAGCAGTTACCCCGGGGACAGTGGCTCCTACGAGCAGTACTTC
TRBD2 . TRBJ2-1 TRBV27 CASKNPATSSHNEQFF TGTGCCAGCAAAAATCCTGCGACTAGCTCCCACAATGAGCAGTTCTTC
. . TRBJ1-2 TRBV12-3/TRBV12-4 CASLLRRGGGYTF TGTGCCAGCCTGCTCAGAAGGGGGGGTGGCTACACCTTC
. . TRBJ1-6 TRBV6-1 CASSERPRGGNSPLHF TGTGCCAGCAGTGAAAGGCCAAGGGGGGGTAATTCACCCCTCCACTTT
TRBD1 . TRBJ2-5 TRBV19 CASSMSSTGASQETQYF TGTGCCAGTAGTATGAGCTCGACAGGGGCGTCCCAAGAGACCCAGTACTTC
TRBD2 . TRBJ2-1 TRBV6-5 CASSYSLAGGYNEQFF TGTGCCAGCAGTTACTCCCTAGCGGGGGGTTACAATGAGCAGTTCTTC
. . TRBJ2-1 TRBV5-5 CASSFPTTGPYNEQFF TGTGCCAGCAGTTTCCCTACGACAGGTCCCTACAATGAGCAGTTCTTC
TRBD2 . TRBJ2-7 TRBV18 CASSGSTSGSEQYF TGTGCCAGCTCGGGCTCAACTAGCGGGTCCGAGCAGTACTTC
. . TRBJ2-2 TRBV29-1 CSVEVSGTGELFF TGCAGCGTTGAAGTCTCAGGCACCGGGGAGCTGTTTTTT
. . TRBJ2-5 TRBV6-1 CASSERGFKETQYF TGTGCCAGCAGTGAGCGGGGTTTCAAAGAGACCCAGTACTTC
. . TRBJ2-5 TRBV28 CASSTVLRLERHQETQYF TGTGCCAGCAGCACCGTCCTTCGACTAGAAAGGCACCAAGAGACCCAGTACTTC
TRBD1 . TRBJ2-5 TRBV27 CASSLGRGPRSETQYF TGTGCCAGCAGTTTGGGCAGGGGGCCCCGGAGCGAGACCCAGTACTTC